This entry features one T cell receptor beta chain sequence. Its antigen remains unidentified. Some clones are missing from TCRdb's copy, which holds only in-frame ones; the method was immunoSEQ multiplex PCR. The table includes more than 200,000 clones, 70% detected once. This entry belongs to a study of cytotoxic CD8 clonotypes in ibrutinib-treated CLL. Study at large: Productive templates averaged approximately 260,000 per sample, and productive rearrangements around 97,000.

Study-wide results and limits: T-cell clonality at baseline went above that of age-matched healthy donors and rose and fell with circulating CD8+ T-cell counts. Clonality rose at ibrutinib response and fell back toward baseline at progression.

This clonotype was sampled from a human donor with chronic lymphocytic leukemia. Sequences were derived from PBMCs, sampled after 12 months of ibrutinib treatment.

CDR3 residues: CASSSPLPPETQYF. CDR3 bases: TGTGCCAGCAGTTCCCCGTTGCCCCCGGAGACCCAGTACTTC. The rearrangement joins TRBV28 to TRBJ2-5; D unclear. Between the trimmed V and J ends, which lost 4 bases and 5 bases, there was a span of 14 bases. The CDR3 runs 14 residues. Looked up from germline, CDR1 is MDHEN and CDR2 is SYDVKM.